This paragraph reports one T cell receptor (beta chain). Its antigen is unidentified. This sample's treatment: oral pan-JAK inhibitor, 5-10 mg twice daily. Germline V gene sequence: CDR1 SEHNR, CDR2 FQNEAQ (reference sequence). V lost 4 bases and J lost 4; bases outside the gene matches: 7. This CDR3 is built from 15 residues. The data stem from a study of CD8+ T cells in alopecia areata. Study-wide points: A single nonresponder leaves the baseline CD8+ expansion link to response uncertain. The study found that many expanded lesional clones persisted in scalp and blood during tofacitinib.

RNA, once extracted, was reverse transcribed into cDNA for use as the sequencing template. Sequenced by immunoSEQ multiplex PCR; TCRdb stores in-frame clones only, minus some. The table has approximately 100,000 clones, about 61% seen once. The receptor comes from a human donor with alopecia areata. Sequencing was performed on CD8+ T cells sorted from blood, taken around week 55, from a patient treated with tofacitinib. This chain links TRBV7-9 with TRBJ2-1; TRBD2 aligns across 7 bases. CDR3 residues: CASSYAGLPYNEQFF. CDR3 in DNA: TGTGCCAGCAGCTATGCGGGACTACCATACAATGAGCAGTTCTTC.